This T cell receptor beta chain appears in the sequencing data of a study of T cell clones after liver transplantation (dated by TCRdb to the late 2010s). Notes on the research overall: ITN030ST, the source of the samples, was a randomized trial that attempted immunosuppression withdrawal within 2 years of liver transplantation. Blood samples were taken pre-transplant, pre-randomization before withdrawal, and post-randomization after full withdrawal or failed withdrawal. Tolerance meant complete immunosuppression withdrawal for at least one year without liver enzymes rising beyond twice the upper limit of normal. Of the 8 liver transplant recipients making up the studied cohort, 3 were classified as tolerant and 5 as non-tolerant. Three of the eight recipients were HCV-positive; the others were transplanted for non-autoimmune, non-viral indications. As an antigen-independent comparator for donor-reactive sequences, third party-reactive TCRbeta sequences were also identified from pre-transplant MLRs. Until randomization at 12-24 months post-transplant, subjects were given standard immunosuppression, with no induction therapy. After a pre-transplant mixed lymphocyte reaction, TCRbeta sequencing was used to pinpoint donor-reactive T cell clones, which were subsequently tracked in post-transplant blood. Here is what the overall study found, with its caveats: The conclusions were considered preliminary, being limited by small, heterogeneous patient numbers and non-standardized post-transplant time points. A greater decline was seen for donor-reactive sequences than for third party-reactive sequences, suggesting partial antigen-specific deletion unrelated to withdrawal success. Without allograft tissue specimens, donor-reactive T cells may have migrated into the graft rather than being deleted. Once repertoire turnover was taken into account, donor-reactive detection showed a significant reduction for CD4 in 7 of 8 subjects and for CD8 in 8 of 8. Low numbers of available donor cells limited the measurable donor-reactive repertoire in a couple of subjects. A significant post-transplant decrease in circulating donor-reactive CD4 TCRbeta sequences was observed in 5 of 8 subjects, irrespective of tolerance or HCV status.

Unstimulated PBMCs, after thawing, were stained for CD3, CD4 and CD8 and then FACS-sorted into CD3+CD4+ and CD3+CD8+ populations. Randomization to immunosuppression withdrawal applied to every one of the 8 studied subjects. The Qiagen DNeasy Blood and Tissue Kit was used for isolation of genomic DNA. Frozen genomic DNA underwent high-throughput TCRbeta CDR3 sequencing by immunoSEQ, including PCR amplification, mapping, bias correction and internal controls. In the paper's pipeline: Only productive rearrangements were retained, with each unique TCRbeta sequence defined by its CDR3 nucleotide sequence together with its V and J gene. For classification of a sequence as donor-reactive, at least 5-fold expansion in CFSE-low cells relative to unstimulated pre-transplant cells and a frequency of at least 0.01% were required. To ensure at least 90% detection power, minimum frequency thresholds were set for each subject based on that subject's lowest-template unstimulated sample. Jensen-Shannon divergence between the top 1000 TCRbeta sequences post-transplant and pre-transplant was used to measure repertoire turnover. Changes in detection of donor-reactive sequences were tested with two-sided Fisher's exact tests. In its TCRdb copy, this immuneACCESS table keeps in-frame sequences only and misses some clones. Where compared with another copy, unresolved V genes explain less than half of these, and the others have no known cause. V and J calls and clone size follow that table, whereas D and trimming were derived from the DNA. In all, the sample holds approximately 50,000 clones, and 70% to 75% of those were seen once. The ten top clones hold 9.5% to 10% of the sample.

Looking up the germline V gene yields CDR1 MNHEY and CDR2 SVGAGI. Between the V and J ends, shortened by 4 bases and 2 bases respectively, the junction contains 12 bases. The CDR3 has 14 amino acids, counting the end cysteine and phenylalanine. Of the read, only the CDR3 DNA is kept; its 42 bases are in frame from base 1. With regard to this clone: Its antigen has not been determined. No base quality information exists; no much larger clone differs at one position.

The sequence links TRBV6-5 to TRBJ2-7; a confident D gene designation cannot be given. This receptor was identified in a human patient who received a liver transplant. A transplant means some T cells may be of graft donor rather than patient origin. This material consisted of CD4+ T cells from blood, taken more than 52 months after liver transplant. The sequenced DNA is TGTGCCAGCAGTTTGGCCAGGAACGCCTACGAGCAGTACTTC. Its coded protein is CASSLARNAYEQYF.